The present entry profiles one T cell receptor beta chain with its context. Its antigen is currently unknown. The library targeted TCRbeta and was prepared with unique molecular identifiers. MiXCR, applied by TCRdb to the PCR reads, yields one record per CDR3 protein. Seen here are some 150,000 distinct CDR3 sequences, about 8.8% observed once, and the top ten hold less than 20%. This entry is derived from a study of T-cell reconstitution after alpha-beta-depleted transplantation in children. General observations from the study: Reportedly, alpha-beta T cells present about two months post-transplant originated from several hundred expanded clones of graft origin. One year post-transplant, T-cell counts and diversity were largely derived from T cells produced anew. Surviving thymic progenitors and recipient T cells were the source of high TCRbeta diversity at day 60 in some patients.

J lost 2 bases, V lost 4 bases, and 3 bases had no gene match. Germline assignment: CDR1 SGHRS and CDR2 YFSETQ. The CDR3 has 14 residues. This receptor was identified in a female patient aged 2 to 10 who had a stem cell transplant for congenital amegakaryocytic thrombocytopenia, so the T cells may come from the graft donor. The sequenced sample was PBMCs, mostly from graft donor cells, obtained 180 days after TCRalphabeta/CD19-depleted stem cell transplant. J is TRBJ2-3 and V is TRBV5-1; 8 bases fit TRBD2. CDR3 protein: CASSPLADTDTQYF. The DNA for the CDR3 is TGCGCCAGCAGCCCACTAGCGGACACAGATACGCAGTATTTT. Complete variable domain (other parts from reference TRBV5-1 and TRBJ2-3): KAGVTQTPRYLIKTRGQQVTLSCSPISGHRSVSWYQQTPGQGLQFLFEYFSETQRNKGNFPGRFSGRQFSNSRSEMNVSTLELGDSALYLCASSPLADTDTQYFGPGTRLTVL.